This T cell receptor (beta chain) was recorded in a study of metastatic and nonmetastatic thyroid tumors (dated by TCRdb to the early 2020s). For context, the study as a whole: For patients with malignant and with benign thyroid disease, the researchers compared repertoires between peripheral blood samples and tumor or nodule tissue samples.

None of the patients had been given any treatment before thyroid surgery. Using T-cell receptor beta sequencing, the study looked back at clinical samples from patients collected from about 2011 to 2018. The method was PCR. TCRdb lists the instrument as Illumina HiSeq 4000. High-throughput sequencing was used to profile the CDR3 region of the TCR beta-chain in every patient. As for how the authors treated the data: CDR3 differences across clinicopathological groups were used to build a classifier for discriminating distant-metastatic papillary thyroid cancer patients. Repertoire diversity was assessed with the Shannon index, and tumor-blood repertoire similarity with the Morisita-Horn index. The public sequencing data were trimmed at Q25 with fastp and processed into clonotypes with MiXCR by TCRdb, which kept only in-frame beta chains. These V and J calls derive from TCRdb rather than the authors' analysis. The table for this sample lists 45,000 to 55,000 clones; under 30% of them were counted only once. The ten largest clones represent roughly 3.2% of the sample.

The research as a whole found: In both blood and tumor samples, TCR beta diversity was reported to be significantly higher in malignant tumors than in benign nodules.

Its CDR3 holds 16 amino acids, cysteine through phenylalanine. This entry keeps only the CDR3 DNA: 48 bases, framed from base 1. Trimming costs V 1 base and J 7 bases, and their ends lie 15 bases apart. For CDR1 and CDR2, the germline V gene lists SGHDT and YYEEEE. This clone appeared many times. Its target antigen remains unknown. No base-level quality is on record; no much larger clone is a single base apart. This sequence uses TRBV5-6 and TRBJ1-6; tentative D gene TRBD1, with 6 bases matching. The clonotype comes from a male donor with papillary thyroid cancer or a benign thyroid nodule (not recorded which). Some clones in this sample may be carry-over from other donors' samples. The specimen was blood. The sequenced DNA: TGTGCCAGCAGCTTGAGGGGGGCTAGCTCCAATTCACCCCTCCACTTT. It is translated as CASSLRGASSNSPLHF.